This entry lists 29 T cell receptor beta chains sequenced from one sample in a study of shared clonotypes between healthy human individuals. Data came from immunoSEQ multiplex PCR; TCRdb stores just in-frame clones and leaves some out. Of roughly 850,000 clones detected, 96% appear once; the ten largest clones hold less than 0.25%. Naive CD8 cells comprised CD45RO-negative, CCR7-positively selected cells, excluding terminally differentiated effector memory CD45RA+ cells. Input material: naive CD8+ T cells sorted from blood. The origin of the receptors is a young man in good health.

The V and J genes are TRBV9 and TRBJ2-7; D unresolved. This CDR3 comprises 14 residues. CDR1 is SGDLS and CDR2 is YYNGEE in the germline V gene. V was cut by 4 bases and J by 1 base, with 12 bases left in between. CDR3 sequence reads: CASSPYLGSYEQYF. The DNA of the CDR3 is TGTGCCAGCAGCCCCTACCTAGGTTCCTACGAGCAGTACTTC.

V is TRBV2 and J is TRBJ2-7, with D possibly called TRBD1 or TRBD2 (5 bases each). Germline lookup yields CDR1 SNHLY and CDR2 FYNNEI. V was pared by 8 bases and J by 2 bases, with 16 bases between. This CDR3 has 14 residues. The CDR3 protein is CASLPGTATYEQYF. The CDR3 DNA reads TGTGCCAGCCTCCCCGGGACGGCGACCTACGAGCAGTACTTC. The full variable domain, completed using reference TRBV2 and TRBJ2-7, is EPEVTQTPSHQVTQMGQEVILRCVPISNHLYFYWYRQILGQKVEFLVSFYNNEISEKSEIFDDQFSVERPDGSNFTLKIRSTKLEDSAMYFCASLPGTATYEQYFGPGTRLTVT.

The chain links TRBV10-2 to TRBJ2-6; 8 positions agree with TRBD1. Germline CDR1 reads WSHSY; CDR2 reads SAAADI. With V trimmed by 10 bases and J by 2 bases, 7 bases remained unmatched. The length of the CDR3 is 15 residues. CDR3: CATTSGGAGANVLTF. The CDR3 region has the DNA TGCGCCACTACGTCAGGGGGCGCTGGGGCCAACGTCCTGACTTTC.

V and J are TRBV28 and TRBJ2-1, with a tentative D call TRBD1 (7 bases). Per the germline V gene, CDR1 is MDHEN and CDR2 is SYDVKM. The CDR3 contains 15 residues. Trimming took off 2 bases at V and 8 bases at J, with 16 bases between the two ends. CDR3 protein: CASSLTTSTGDEQFF. The CDR3 coding sequence is TGTGCCAGCAGTTTAACAACTAGCACAGGGGATGAGCAGTTCTTC.

V and J are TRBV10-2 and TRBJ2-7; 8 nucleotides line up with TRBD1. In germline, CDR1 is WSHSY, CDR2 SAAADI. Trimming at V came to 6 bases and at J to 3 bases, leaving 19 bases not matched to a gene. The CDR3 has 18 residues. The CDR3 bases are TGCGCCAGCAGACGAGGACAGGGCCTACTACCCTCTGGCTACGAGCAGTACTTC. Protein product: CASRRGQGLLPSGYEQYF.

The chain combines TRBV7-9 with TRBJ2-7; D might be TRBD1 (6 bases). V shed 6 bases and J shed 0 bases, with 12 bases lying between them. Germline loops: CDR1 SEHNR, CDR2 FQNEAQ (reference sequence). This CDR3 has 14 amino acids. DNA of the CDR3: TGTGCCAGCAGGGAGGACAGTAGCTCCTACGAGCAGTACTTC. Its protein is CASREDSSSYEQYF.

This clone was detected once. This rearrangement joins TRBV10-3 to TRBJ1-2; possible D gene TRBD1, 5 bases. CDR3 size: 15 residues. Trimming removed 3 bases from V and 4 bases from J, with 15 bases in between. CDR1 ENHRY and CDR2 SYGVKD come from the germline V gene. This CDR3 reads CAISESGGGVYGYTF. The CDR3 DNA sequence: TGTGCCATCAGTGAATCGGGCGGAGGGGTCTATGGCTACACCTTC.

This clone was detected once. The chain couples TRBV6-6 to TRBJ2-1; 9 bases fit TRBD2. The CDR3 has 13 residues. After removal of 10 bases from V and 3 bases from J, the junction contained 4 bases not matched to a gene. The germline V gene has CDR1 MNHNY and CDR2 SVGAGI (reference sequence). The CDR3 DNA reads TGTGCCACCTATAGCGGGAGCTACAATGAGCAGTTCTTC. It yields the protein CATYSGSYNEQFF.

This chain joins TRBV11-2 and TRBJ2-1, with TRBD1 identical over 7 bases. Looked up from germline, CDR1 is SGHAT and CDR2 is FQNNGV. The CDR3 is made up of 16 amino acids. V was pared by 2 bases and J by 1 base, with 5 bases of the junction left unmatched. The CDR3 sequence is CASSLLDRVSYNEQFF. DNA of the CDR3: TGTGCCAGCAGCTTACTAGACAGGGTGTCCTACAATGAGCAGTTCTTC. Complete variable domain (other parts from reference TRBV11-2 and TRBJ2-1): EAGVAQSPRYKIIEKRQSVAFWCNPISGHATLYWYQQILGQGPKLLIQFQNNGVVDDSQLPKDRFSAERLKGVDSTLKIQPAKLEDSAVYLCASSLLDRVSYNEQFFGPGTRLTVL.

This clone was seen only once. This chain links TRBV4-1 with TRBJ2-1, with a possible D match to TRBD2 (6 bases). Deletions cut 4 bases from V and 0 bases from J, with 10 bases between. CDR1 is MGHRA and CDR2 is YSYEKL in the germline V gene. CDR3 length: 15 amino acids. Written as DNA, the CDR3 is TGCGCCAGCAGCCTAGGAGGGAGCTCCTACAATGAGCAGTTCTTC. Protein product: CASSLGGSSYNEQFF.

This clone was detected a few times. J is TRBJ1-2 and V is TRBV15; 8 bases match TRBD1. The germline gives CDR1 LNHNV, CDR2 YYDKDF (reference sequence). The CDR3 loop spans 16 amino acids. Trimming cost V 3 bases and J 2 bases; bases outside gene matches: 8. CDR3: CATSSMDRASNYGYTF. CDR3 coding DNA: TGTGCCACCAGCAGTATGGACAGGGCTTCAAACTATGGCTACACCTTC.

In this sample, this clone turned up a few times. This chain uses TRBV29-1 with TRBJ1-3; D might be TRBD1 (5 bases). V gave up 4 bases and J gave up 0 bases, with 13 bases separating them. Germline CDR1 and CDR2: SQVTM and ANQGSEA. This CDR3 has 15 amino acids. This CDR3 is CSVVGRDLSGNTIYF. CDR3 coding DNA: TGCAGCGTTGTAGGCCGGGACCTCTCTGGAAACACCATATATTTT.

The CDR3 nucleotides read TGCGCCAGCAGCCAAGTGGGACAGGGGTTTGGTGAAAAACTGTTTTTT. Amino acids: CASSQVGQGFGEKLFF. This chain links TRBV4-1 with TRBJ1-4; 10 bases map to TRBD1. Looked up from germline, CDR1 is MGHRA and CDR2 is YSYEKL. V trimming: 1 base; J trimming: 7 bases; junction bases outside the gene matches: 6. The CDR3 consists of 16 residues.

This clone was seen once. CDR3 nucleotides: TGCAGCGTCGAGGGGGACAACTACGAGCAGTACTTC. Translating it yields CSVEGDNYEQYF. The chain recombines TRBV29-1 with TRBJ2-7, with a weak D call TRBD1 (6 bases). Trimming took off 6 bases at V and 3 bases at J, with 12 bases between the two ends. The CDR3 is 12 amino acids. Germline CDR1 is SQVTM and CDR2 is ANQGSEA.

This chain links TRBV27 with TRBJ1-1; D remains unclear. V was cut by 5 bases and J by 1 base, with 11 bases left in between. CDR1 and CDR2 from the germline V gene are MNHEY and SMNVEV (reference sequence). The CDR3 runs 14 residues. In nucleotides, the CDR3 is TGTGCCAGCAGTCCTTACAGATCGAACACTGAAGCTTTCTTT. Translating gives CASSPYRSNTEAFF.

The V and J genes are TRBV5-5 and TRBJ2-7, with 9 bases fitting TRBD1. Germline-derived CDR1 and CDR2 are SGHKS and YYEKEE (reference sequence). The CDR3 runs to 15 residues. V dropped 0 bases and J dropped 5; count of bases not matched to a gene: 6. The CDR3 DNA follows: TGTGCCAGCAGCTTGGTTCGGACAGGGGTCCACGAGCAGTACTTC. Its protein is CASSLVRTGVHEQYF.

The rearrangement uses TRBV11-2 and TRBJ2-3, with unresolved D. There are 13 residues in the CDR3. Between the trimmed V and J ends, which lost 0 bases and 8 bases, there was a span of 9 bases. Germline lookup yields CDR1 SGHAT and CDR2 FQNNGV. The CDR3 loop is CASSLDPVVTQYF. Here the CDR3 DNA reads TGTGCCAGCAGCTTAGATCCGGTCGTTACGCAGTATTTT.

The J gene is TRBJ2-3, the V gene TRBV11-2; D remains unclear. Germline V lookup: CDR1 SGHAT, CDR2 FQNNGV. This CDR3 region has 14 residues. V lost 1 base and J 0 bases, leaving 5 bases between the germline ends. CDR3 DNA: TGTGCCAGCAGCTTAGTAGCAAGCACAGATACGCAGTATTTT. Amino acids: CASSLVASTDTQYF. Full variable domain (remainder filled in from reference TRBV11-2 and TRBJ2-3): EAGVAQSPRYKIIEKRQSVAFWCNPISGHATLYWYQQILGQGPKLLIQFQNNGVVDDSQLPKDRFSAERLKGVDSTLKIQPAKLEDSAVYLCASSLVASTDTQYFGPGTRLTVL.

The CDR3 loop is CATSRTSGVLGDNEQFF. The CDR3 DNA sequence: TGTGCCACCAGCAGGACTAGCGGGGTGCTCGGGGACAATGAGCAGTTCTTC. V and J are TRBV15 and TRBJ2-1; 11 nucleotides line up with TRBD2. The germline V gene encodes CDR1 LNHNV and CDR2 YYDKDF (reference sequence). This CDR3 has 17 amino acids. V shed 3 bases, J shed 5 bases, and the junction held 9 bases outside the gene matches.

V is TRBV2 and J is TRBJ2-2, with D perhaps TRBD1 or TRBD2 (5 bases each). The germline gives CDR1 SNHLY, CDR2 FYNNEI. With 4 bases removed from V and 6 bases from J, the gap between germline ends came to 12 bases. This CDR3 has 14 amino acids. CDR3 sequence reads: CASSGGEGPGELFF. In DNA form, the CDR3 reads TGTGCCAGCAGTGGGGGAGAGGGACCCGGGGAGCTGTTTTTT. Variable domain in full (rest from reference TRBV2 and TRBJ2-2): EPEVTQTPSHQVTQMGQEVILRCVPISNHLYFYWYRQILGQKVEFLVSFYNNEISEKSEIFDDQFSVERPDGSNFTLKIRSTKLEDSAMYFCASSGGEGPGELFFGEGSRLTVL.

CDR3 sequence reads: CASSQKQGPNYGYTF. CDR3 coding DNA: TGCGCCAGCAGCCAGAAACAGGGACCTAACTATGGCTACACCTTC. This chain joins TRBV5-1 and TRBJ1-2; a weak D match, TRBD1 (6 bases). Germline CDR1 is SGHRS and CDR2 is YFSETQ. The V and J ends lost 4 bases and 0 bases respectively, with 13 bases between them. This CDR3 has 15 residues.

V is TRBV7-2 and J is TRBJ2-3; 9 bases are a match to TRBD2. This CDR3 is 17 amino acids long. CDR1 and CDR2 (germline): SGHTA, FQGNSA. With 5 bases clipped from V and 6 bases from J, the junction kept 15 bases outside the gene matches. CDR3 in DNA: TGTGCCAGCAGCCCAATCTATAAGCGGGAGGAAGGGGATACGCAGTATTTT. This encodes CASSPIYKREEGDTQYF.

This chain uses TRBV11-2 with TRBJ2-7, with unresolved D. The CDR3 spans 14 residues. The germline CDR1 and CDR2 sequences are SGHAT and FQNNGV. Trimming removed 3 bases from V and 3 bases from J, with 12 bases in between. CDR3 bases: TGTGCCAGCAGCTTTTTAGGGTCTCTCTACGAGCAGTACTTC. Amino acid sequence: CASSFLGSLYEQYF.

A word on this clone: Compared with germline, one end of the junction differs, possibly owing to a read error. The V gene is TRBV7-7, the J gene TRBJ2-5; D is undetermined. CDR1 is SSHAT and CDR2 is FNYEAQ in the germline V gene (reference sequence). This CDR3 has 12 residues. Here the CDR3 reads CASSLDQETQYF. In DNA, the CDR3 is TGTGCTAGCAGCCTGGATCAAGAGACCCAGTACTTC. The full variable domain, with the rest looked up from reference TRBV7-7 and TRBJ2-5, is GAGVSQSPRYKVTKRGQDVTLRCDPISSHATLYWYQQALGQGPEFLTYFNYEAQPDKSGLPSDRFSAERPEGSISTLTIQRTEQRDSAMYRCASSLDQETQYFGPGTRLLVL.

This rearrangement joins TRBV28 to TRBJ1-5; TRBD1 might be the D (5 bases). Germline V gene lookup returns CDR1 MDHEN and CDR2 SYDVKM. Trimming shortened V by 3 bases and J by 5 bases, and 14 bases separated the two germline ends. CDR3 size: 15 residues. The CDR3 DNA sequence: TGTGCCAGCAGTTTTAGCAGGGAGAGGGATCAGCCCCAGCATTTT. This encodes CASSFSRERDQPQHF.

This clone has just one count. The chain links TRBV2 to TRBJ2-7, with 8 nucleotides matching TRBD1. Per the germline V gene, CDR1 is SNHLY and CDR2 is FYNNEI. The CDR3 is 15 residues long. V gave up 6 bases and J gave up 3 bases; unmatched junction bases: 10. CDR3 sequence reads: CASRDTTGALYEQYF. In DNA, the CDR3 is TGTGCCAGCAGGGACACGACAGGGGCTCTCTACGAGCAGTACTTC.

The chain links TRBV27 to TRBJ2-7; tentative D call: TRBD2 (5 bases). The CDR3 consists of 17 residues. Germline V gene sequence: CDR1 MNHEY, CDR2 SMNVEV (reference sequence). The germline V and J ends were trimmed by 2 bases and 7 bases, with 24 bases remaining between them. The CDR3 spells CASSLVYERSGSHEQYF. As DNA, the CDR3 is TGTGCCAGCAGTTTAGTATATGAAAGGTCTGGGAGTCATGAGCAGTACTTC.

This chain links TRBV5-4 with TRBJ2-2; D unresolved. CDR1 SGHNT and CDR2 YYREEE come from the germline V gene (reference sequence). The germline V and J ends were trimmed by 1 base and 3 bases, with 4 bases remaining between them. CDR3 length equals 13 residues. The CDR3 sequence: CASSLWDTGELFF. As DNA, the CDR3 is TGTGCCAGCAGCTTGTGGGACACCGGGGAGCTGTTTTTT.

V and J are TRBV27 and TRBJ1-2; a possible D gene is TRBD1 (6 bases). Germline values: CDR1 MNHEY, CDR2 SMNVEV (reference sequence). Trimming shortened V by 7 bases and J by 4 bases, and 19 bases separated the two germline ends. The CDR3 loop spans 15 amino acids. In DNA form, the CDR3 reads TGTGCCAGCACCCTAAAACCAGGGGCTGGCTATGGCTACACCTTC. Its protein product is CASTLKPGAGYGYTF.